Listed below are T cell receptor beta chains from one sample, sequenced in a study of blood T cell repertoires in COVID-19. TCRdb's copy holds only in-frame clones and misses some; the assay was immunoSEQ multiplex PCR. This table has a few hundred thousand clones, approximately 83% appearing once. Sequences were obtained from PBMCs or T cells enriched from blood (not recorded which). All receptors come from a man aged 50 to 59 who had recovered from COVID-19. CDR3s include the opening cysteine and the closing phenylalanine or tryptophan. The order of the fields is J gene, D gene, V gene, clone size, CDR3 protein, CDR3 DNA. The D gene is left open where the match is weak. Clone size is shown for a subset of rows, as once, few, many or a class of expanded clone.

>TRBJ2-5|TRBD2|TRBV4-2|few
CASSQGGSSAGGEETQYF
TGTGCCAGCAGCCAGGGAGGTAGTTCAGCGGGAGGGGAAGAGACCCAGTACTTC
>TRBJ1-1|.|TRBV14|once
CASRAGRPNTEAFF
TGTGCCAGCAGAGCAGGGAGGCCGAACACTGAAGCTTTCTTT
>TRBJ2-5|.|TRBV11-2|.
CASSSEVHETQYF
TGTGCCAGCAGCTCGGAGGTCCATGAGACCCAGTACTTC
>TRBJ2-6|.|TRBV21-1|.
CASSKPGEGLSGANVLTF
TGTGCCAGCAGCAAACCCGGAGAGGGTTTGTCTGGGGCCAACGTCCTGACTTTC
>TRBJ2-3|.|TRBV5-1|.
CASSLVGGETDTQYF
TGCGCCAGCAGCTTGGTTGGCGGGGAAACAGATACGCAGTATTTT
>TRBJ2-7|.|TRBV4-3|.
CASSLHPSYEQYF
TGCGCCAGCAGCTTACACCCCAGCTACGAGCAGTACTTC
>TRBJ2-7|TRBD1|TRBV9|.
CASSVGRGGDRAYEQYF
TGTGCCAGCAGCGTAGGAAGAGGGGGGGACAGGGCCTACGAGCAGTACTTC
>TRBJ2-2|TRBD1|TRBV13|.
CASSPTGGVGTGELFF
TGTGCCAGCAGCCCCACAGGGGGCGTCGGCACCGGGGAGCTGTTTTTT
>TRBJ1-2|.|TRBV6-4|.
CASSDSPGHYYGYTF
TGTGCCAGCAGTGACTCGCCGGGACACTACTATGGCTACACCTTC
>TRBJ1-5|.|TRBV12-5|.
CASGLRENGNQPQHF
TGTGCTAGTGGTTTGCGCGAGAATGGCAATCAGCCCCAGCATTTT
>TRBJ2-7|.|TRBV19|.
CAQNAKLYEQYF
TGTGCCCAAAATGCGAAGCTCTACGAGCAGTACTTC
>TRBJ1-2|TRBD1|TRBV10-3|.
CAISRGQDANYGYTF
TGTGCCATCAGTAGGGGACAGGACGCTAACTATGGCTACACCTTC
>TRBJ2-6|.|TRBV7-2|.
CASSLPRSGANVLTF
TGTGCCAGCAGCTTGCCGCGCTCTGGGGCCAACGTCCTGACTTTC
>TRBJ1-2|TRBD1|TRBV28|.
CASSLPQGVYGYTF
TGTGCCAGCAGTTTACCTCAGGGGGTCTATGGCTACACCTTC
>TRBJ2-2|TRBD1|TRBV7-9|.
CASSLRDRGDRTGELFF
TGTGCCAGCAGCCTGAGAGATAGGGGGGACAGGACCGGGGAGCTGTTTTTT
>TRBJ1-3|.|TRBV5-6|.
CASSLVRDTGNTIYF
TGTGCCAGCAGCTTGGTCAGGGACACTGGAAACACCATATATTTT
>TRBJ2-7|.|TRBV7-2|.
CASSPPWGSYEQYF
TGTGCCAGCAGCCCGCCGTGGGGCAGCTACGAGCAGTACTTC
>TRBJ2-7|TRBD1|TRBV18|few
CASSPTGVNEQYF
TGTGCCAGCTCACCGACAGGGGTCAACGAGCAGTACTTC
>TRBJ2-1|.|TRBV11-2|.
CASSLDTDYNEQFF
TGTGCCAGCAGCTTAGATACAGACTACAATGAGCAGTTCTTC
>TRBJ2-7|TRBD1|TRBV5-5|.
CASRQYPGQGNEQYF
TGTGCCAGCAGACAATACCCGGGACAGGGCAACGAGCAGTACTTC
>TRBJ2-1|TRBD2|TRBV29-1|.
CSASLAGVTVEQFF
TGCAGTGCATCACTAGCGGGAGTGACCGTTGAGCAGTTCTTC
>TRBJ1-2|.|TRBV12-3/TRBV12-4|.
CASSQTGAYGYTF
TGTGCCAGCAGCCAGACAGGCGCTTATGGCTACACCTTC
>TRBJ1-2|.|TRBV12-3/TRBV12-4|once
CASSFQGYGYTF
TGTGCCAGCAGTTTCCAGGGGTATGGCTACACCTTC
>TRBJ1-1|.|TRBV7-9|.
CASSLGRLRAFF
TGTGCCAGCAGCTTAGGTCGGTTACGGGCTTTCTTT
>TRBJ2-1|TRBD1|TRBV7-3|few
CASSPRDSPYNEQFF
TGTGCCAGCAGCCCTCGGGACAGCCCCTACAATGAGCAGTTCTTC
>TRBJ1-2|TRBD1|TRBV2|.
CASSDRGLDGYTF
TGTGCCAGCAGTGACAGGGGGCTGGATGGCTACACCTTC
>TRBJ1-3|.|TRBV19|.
CASSIGRISGNTIYF
TGTGCCAGTAGTATTGGGCGCATCTCTGGAAACACCATATATTTT
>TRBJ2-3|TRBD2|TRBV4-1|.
CASSQMTSGGTDTQYF
TGCGCCAGCAGCCAAATGACTAGCGGGGGCACAGATACGCAGTATTTT
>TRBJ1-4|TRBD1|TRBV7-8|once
CASSQGQGLFF
TGTGCCAGCAGCCAGGGACAGGGACTGTTTTTT
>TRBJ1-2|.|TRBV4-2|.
CASSQGVDYGYTF
TGTGCCAGCAGCCAAGGAGTCGACTATGGCTACACCTTC
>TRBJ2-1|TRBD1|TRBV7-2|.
CASSPDPGQGSEQFF
TGTGCCAGCAGCCCCGACCCGGGACAGGGGTCTGAGCAGTTCTTC
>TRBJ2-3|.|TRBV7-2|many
CASSLQGGDTQYF
TGTGCCAGCAGCTTACAGGGTGGCGATACGCAGTATTTT
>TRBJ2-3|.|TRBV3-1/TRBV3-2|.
CASRHLRATTDTQYF
TGTGCCAGCAGACACCTCAGAGCGACCACAGATACGCAGTATTTT
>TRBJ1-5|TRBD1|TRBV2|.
CASNRGRDSQPQHF
TGTGCCAGCAATAGGGGCAGGGACAGTCAGCCCCAGCATTTT
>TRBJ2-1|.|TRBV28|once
CASRLITLAPYNEQFF
TGTGCCAGCAGACTCATCACTCTAGCGCCCTACAATGAGCAGTTCTTC
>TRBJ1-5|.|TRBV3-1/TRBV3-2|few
CASRLKMVRPQHF
TGTGCCAGCAGACTTAAGATGGTTCGGCCCCAGCATTTT
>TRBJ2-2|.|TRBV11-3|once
CASSPSGRKGGELFF
TGTGCCAGCAGCCCCTCTGGGAGGAAGGGCGGGGAGCTGTTTTTT
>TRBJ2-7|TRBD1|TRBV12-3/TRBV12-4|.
CASSLQQGYEQYF
TGTGCCAGCAGTCTCCAACAGGGGTACGAGCAGTACTTC
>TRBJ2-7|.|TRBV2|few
CASRGRQGRGNEQYF
TGTGCCAGCAGGGGACGACAGGGCCGGGGGAACGAGCAGTACTTC
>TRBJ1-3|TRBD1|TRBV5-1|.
CASAKGTGAGNTIYF
TGCGCCAGCGCAAAAGGGACAGGTGCTGGAAACACCATATATTTT
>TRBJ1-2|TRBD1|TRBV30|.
CARWDSSYGYTF
TGTGCCAGATGGGACAGCTCTTATGGCTACACCTTC
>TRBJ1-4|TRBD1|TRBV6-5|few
CASSPGDRGNEKLFF
TGTGCCAGCAGTCCTGGGGACAGGGGGAATGAAAAACTGTTTTTT